The 10 T cell receptor beta chains presented below share a single source sample, sequenced in a study of tumor and adjacent non-tumor tissue in lung cancer. No cell sorting was done before RNA was extracted from the tissue. A modified ARM-PCR protocol with three rounds of nested PCR amplified TCRbeta. TCRdb re-called the multiplex PCR reads through MiXCR, storing one row per CDR3 protein. The table has fewer than 85,000 distinct CDR3 sequences, over 70% seen once. Sequences were obtained from lung tumor tissue. These receptor sequences come from a woman in her fifties or sixties with non-small cell lung cancer.

The chain links TRBV6-5 to TRBJ2-2; 10 positions match TRBD2. Trimming at V came to 11 bases and at J to 4 bases, leaving 7 bases not matched to a gene. Germline CDR1 and CDR2: MNHEY and SVGAGI. This CDR3 is built from 14 residues. The CDR3 DNA reads as TGTGCCGGTCAGACTAGCGGGTTCACCGGGGAGCTGTTTTTT. Residues: CAGQTSGFTGELFF.

This clonotype appeared many times. The gene calls are TRBV12-3 or TRBV12-4 and TRBJ2-7; TRBD2 might be the D (6 bases). CDR3 length: 12 residues. V dropped 8 bases and J dropped 5 bases, with 13 bases sitting between them. The CDR3 DNA sequence: TGTGCCAGCGGCAAACGGGAGAACGAGCAGTACTTC. Translated, it gives CASGKRENEQYF.

On this clonotype itself: Since a much larger clone is just one base distant, this may be a read error. Since no conserved phenylalanine or tryptophan closes the CDR3, a read error is the likely cause. This CDR3 reads CASSLGDSYEQYY. DNA of the CDR3: TGTGCCAGCAGCTTAGGGGACAGCTACGAGCAGTACTAC. The chain combines TRBV7-9 with TRBJ2-7; 7 bases are a match to TRBD1. Looked up from germline, CDR1 is SEHNR and CDR2 is FQNEAQ (reference sequence). The length of the CDR3 is 13 residues. Losses at the gene ends were 1 base for V and 3 bases for J; bases not matched to a gene: 0.

Remarks on this clonotype: A much larger clone differs by one base, so this may be a read error. This sequence joins TRBV5-1 and TRBJ2-3; D may be TRBD2 (6 bases). This CDR3 region has 14 residues. From germline, CDR1 is SGHRS and CDR2 YFSETQ. DNA of the CDR3: TGCGCCAGCTCCGCGGGAAGGGTCACAGATATGCAGTATTTT. Amino acids: CASSAGRVTDMQYF.

A note on this clonotype: This may arise from a read error, as a much more abundant clone is one base away. The chain is built from TRBV28 and TRBJ2-5; D is ambiguous. Per germline, CDR1 MDHEN and CDR2 SYDVKM. The CDR3 has 12 amino acids. The CDR3 reads CVSSGIHETQYF. The CDR3 nucleotides are TGTGTCAGCAGTGGGATACATGAGACCCAGTACTTC.

In the case of this clonotype: A read error may produce the germline difference seen at one junction end. For the CDR3, the DNA is TGCAGCGTGAGGGACACGAATGGGCAGTTCTTT. The encoded protein is CSVRDTNGQFF. The chain is built from TRBV29-1 and TRBJ2-1, with D maybe TRBD1 (6 bases). The CDR3 is 11 residues long. CDR1 is SQVTM, CDR2 ANQGSEA, per germline.

CDR3 nucleotides: TGCAGCGTGGTCAGCGGGAGAGGAAGGACACAGTATTTT. Translation gives CSVVSGRGRTQYF. The chain recombines TRBV29-1 with TRBJ2-3; 8 positions match TRBD2. The CDR3 loop spans 13 amino acids. With 6 bases clipped from V and 12 bases from J, the junction kept 14 bases outside the gene matches. Germline V gene sequence: CDR1 SQVTM, CDR2 ANQGSEA.

The rearrangement joins TRBV6-2 or TRBV6-3 to TRBJ2-3; no reliable D call. The better agreement between TRBJ1-5 and the DNA end casts doubt on the J call. The CDR3 sequence is 13 residues long. Germline loops: CDR1 MNHEY, CDR2 SVGEGT. CDR3 DNA sequence: TGTGCCAGCAGTCCAATATACACAGATACGCAGCATTTT. Translation gives CASSPIYTDTQHF.

On this clonotype itself: A much larger clone differs from this one at a single base, so this may be a read error. The chain recombines TRBV2 with TRBJ1-1; D is unclear. CDR1 and CDR2 (germline): SNHLY, FYNNEI. V shed 1 base and J shed 3 bases, with 12 bases lying between them. The CDR3 is 15 amino acids. The CDR3 loop reads CASSEDRVIYTEAFF. The CDR3 nucleotides read TGTGCCAGCAGTGAAGATCGGGTAATATACACTGAAGCTTTCTTT.

CDR3 protein: CASSPRTSGNEQFF. CDR3 nucleotides: TGTGCCAGCAGTCCCCGGACTAGTGGCAATGAGCAGTTCTTC. J is TRBJ2-1 and V is TRBV12-3 or TRBV12-4; 7 bases agree with TRBD2. CDR3 length: 14 residues. J lost 6 bases, V lost 5 bases, and 7 bases had no gene match.